This T cell receptor (beta chain) was recovered during a study of OX40 agonist ivuxolimab in advanced cancers. Using immunoSEQ multiplex PCR, the repertoire was profiled, and TCRdb retains in-frame clones only, with some absent. The sample lists tens of thousands of clones, approximately 85% occurring once. CDR3 length equals 13 residues. Germline-derived CDR1 and CDR2 are LNHDA and SQIVND (reference sequence). Trimming stripped 8 bases from V and 3 bases from J, with 11 bases between. The source is an adult with an advanced solid tumor such as melanoma, head and neck, liver or kidney cancer. The sequences come from CD4+ or CD8+ T cells sorted from blood, collected in a trial of the OX40 agonist ivuxolimab. This chain uses TRBV19 with TRBJ1-5, with D possibly TRBD1 on 6 matching bases. Here the CDR3 DNA reads TGTGCCAGTGGTACAGGGCTCAATCAGCCCCAGCATTTT. It yields the protein CASGTGLNQPQHF.